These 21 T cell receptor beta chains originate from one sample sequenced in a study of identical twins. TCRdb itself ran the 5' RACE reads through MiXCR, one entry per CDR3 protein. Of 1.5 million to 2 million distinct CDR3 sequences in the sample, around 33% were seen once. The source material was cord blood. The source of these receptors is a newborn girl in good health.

CDR3 DNA sequence: TGTGCCAGCAGTTCGGCGGGATACAATGAGCAGTACTTC. Encoded protein: CASSSAGYNEQYF. The J gene is TRBJ2-1, the V gene TRBV25-1, with D perhaps TRBD2 (6 bases). The end of the DNA aligns better with TRBJ2-7, so the J call may be wrong. CDR1 and CDR2 (germline): MGHDK, SYGVNS. There are 13 residues in the CDR3.

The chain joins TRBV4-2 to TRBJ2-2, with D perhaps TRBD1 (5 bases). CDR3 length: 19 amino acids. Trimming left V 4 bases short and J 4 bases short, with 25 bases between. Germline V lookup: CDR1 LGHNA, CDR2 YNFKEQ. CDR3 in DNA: TGTGCCAGCAGCCCCCTCTCTAGTAGGACAAACCAAGGCACCGGGGAGCTGTTTTTT. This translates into CASSPLSSRTNQGTGELFF.

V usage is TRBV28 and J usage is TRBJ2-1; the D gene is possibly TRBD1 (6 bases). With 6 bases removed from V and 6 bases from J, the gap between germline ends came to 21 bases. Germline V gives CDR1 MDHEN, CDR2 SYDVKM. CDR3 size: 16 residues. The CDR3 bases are TGTGCCAGCAGCGAGGTTGGAGGCCGGGACACCAATGAGCAGTTCTTC. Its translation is CASSEVGGRDTNEQFF. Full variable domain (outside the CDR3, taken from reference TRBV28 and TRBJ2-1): DVKVTQSSRYLVKRTGEKVFLECVQDMDHENMFWYRQDPGLGLRLIYFSYDVKMKEKGDIPEGYSVSREKKERFSLILESASTNQTSMYLCASSEVGGRDTNEQFFGPGTRLTVL.

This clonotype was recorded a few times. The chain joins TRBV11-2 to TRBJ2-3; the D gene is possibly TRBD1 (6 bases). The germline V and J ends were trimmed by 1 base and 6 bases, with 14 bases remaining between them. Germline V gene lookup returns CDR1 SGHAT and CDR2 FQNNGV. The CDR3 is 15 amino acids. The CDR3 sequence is CASSLVGHQGDTQYF. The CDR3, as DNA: TGTGCCAGCAGCTTAGTGGGCCACCAGGGGGATACGCAGTATTTT.

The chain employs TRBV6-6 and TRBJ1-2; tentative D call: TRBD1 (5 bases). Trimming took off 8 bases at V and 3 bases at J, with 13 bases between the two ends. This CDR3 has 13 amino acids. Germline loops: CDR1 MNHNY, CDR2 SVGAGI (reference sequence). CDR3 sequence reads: CASVYVGDYGYTF. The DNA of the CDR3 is TGTGCCAGCGTTTATGTGGGGGACTATGGCTACACCTTC.

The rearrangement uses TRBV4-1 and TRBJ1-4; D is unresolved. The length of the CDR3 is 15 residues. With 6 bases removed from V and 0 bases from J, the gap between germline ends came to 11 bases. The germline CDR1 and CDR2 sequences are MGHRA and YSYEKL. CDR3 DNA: TGCGCCAGCAGGCGGTTCAAGGCAACTAATGAAAAACTGTTTTTT. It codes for CASRRFKATNEKLFF.

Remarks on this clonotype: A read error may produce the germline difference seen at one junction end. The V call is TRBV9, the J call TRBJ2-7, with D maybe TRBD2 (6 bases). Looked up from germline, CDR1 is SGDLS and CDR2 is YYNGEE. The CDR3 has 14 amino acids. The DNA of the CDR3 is TGTGCCGGCAGCGTAGAGGAGGGAGTGGGTGAGCAGTACTTC. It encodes CAGSVEEGVGEQYF.

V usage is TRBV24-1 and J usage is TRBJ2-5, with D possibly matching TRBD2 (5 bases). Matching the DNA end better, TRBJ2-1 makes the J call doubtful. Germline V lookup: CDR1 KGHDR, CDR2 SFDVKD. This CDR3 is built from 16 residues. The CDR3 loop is CATSDLGKGNGETQFF. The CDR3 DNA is TGTGCCACCAGTGATTTAGGCAAAGGGAATGGGGAGACCCAGTTCTTC.

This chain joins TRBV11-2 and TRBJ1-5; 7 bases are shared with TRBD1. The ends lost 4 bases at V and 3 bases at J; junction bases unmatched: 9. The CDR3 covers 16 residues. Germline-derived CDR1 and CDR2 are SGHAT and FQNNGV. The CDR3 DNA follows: TGTGCCAGCAGCTCAACCGGGACAGTTAACAATCAGCCCCAGCATTTT. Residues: CASSSTGTVNNQPQHF.

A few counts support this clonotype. The CDR3 here is CASSLGPQLPDTQYF. The CDR3 DNA follows: TGTGCCAGCAGCTTAGGCCCCCAACTACCAGATACGCAGTATTTT. V and J are TRBV7-8 and TRBJ2-3, with D hard to call. Germline V gene lookup returns CDR1 SGHVS and CDR2 FQNEAQ. The CDR3 length is 15 residues. The V end lost 1 base, the J end lost 4 bases, and 12 bases lay between the germline ends.

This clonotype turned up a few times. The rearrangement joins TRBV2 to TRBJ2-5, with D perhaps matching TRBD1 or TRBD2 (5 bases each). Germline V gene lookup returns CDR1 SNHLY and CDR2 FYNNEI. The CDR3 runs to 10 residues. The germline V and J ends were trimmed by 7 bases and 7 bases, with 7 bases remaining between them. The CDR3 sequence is CASNGGTQYF. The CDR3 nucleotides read TGTGCCAGCAATGGGGGGACCCAGTACTTC.

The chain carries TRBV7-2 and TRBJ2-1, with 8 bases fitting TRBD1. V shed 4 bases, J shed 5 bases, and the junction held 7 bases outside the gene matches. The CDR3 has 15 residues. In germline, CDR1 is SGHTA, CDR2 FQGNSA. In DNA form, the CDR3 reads TGTGCCAGCAGCTCGGGACAGGCGCTACACAATGAGCAGTTCTTC. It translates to CASSSGQALHNEQFF.

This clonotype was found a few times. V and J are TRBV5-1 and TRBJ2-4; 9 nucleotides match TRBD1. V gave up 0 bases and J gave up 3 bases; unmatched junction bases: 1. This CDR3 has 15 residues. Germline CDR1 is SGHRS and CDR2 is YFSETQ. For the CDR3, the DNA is TGCGCCAGCAGCTTGGAGACAGGGGGCAAAAACATTCAGTACTTC. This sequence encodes CASSLETGGKNIQYF.

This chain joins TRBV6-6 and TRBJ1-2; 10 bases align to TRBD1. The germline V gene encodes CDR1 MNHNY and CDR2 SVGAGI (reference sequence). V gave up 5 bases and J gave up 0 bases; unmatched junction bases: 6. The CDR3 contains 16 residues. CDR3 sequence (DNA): TGTGCCAGCAGTAGGACAGGGGGTGAGGCTAACTATGGCTACACCTTC. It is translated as CASSRTGGEANYGYTF.

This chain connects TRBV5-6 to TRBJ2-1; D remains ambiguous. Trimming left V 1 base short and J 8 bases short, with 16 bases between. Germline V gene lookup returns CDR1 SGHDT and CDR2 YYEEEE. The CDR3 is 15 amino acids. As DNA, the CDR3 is TGTGCCAGCAGCTTGTACGCCCGCCCTGTGGATGAGCAGTTCTTC. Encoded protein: CASSLYARPVDEQFF. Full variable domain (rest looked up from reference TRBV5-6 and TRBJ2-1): DAGVTQSPTHLIKTRGQQVTLRCSPKSGHDTVSWYQQALGQGPQFIFQYYEEEERQRGNFPDRFSGHQFPNYSSELNVNALLLGDSALYLCASSLYARPVDEQFFGPGTRLTVL.

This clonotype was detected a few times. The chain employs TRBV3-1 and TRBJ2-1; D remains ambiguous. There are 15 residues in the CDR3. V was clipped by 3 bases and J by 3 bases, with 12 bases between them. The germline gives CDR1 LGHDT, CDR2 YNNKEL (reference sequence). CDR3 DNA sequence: TGTGCCAGCAGCCATCGACCCCCTCACTACAATGAGCAGTTCTTC. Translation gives CASSHRPPHYNEQFF.

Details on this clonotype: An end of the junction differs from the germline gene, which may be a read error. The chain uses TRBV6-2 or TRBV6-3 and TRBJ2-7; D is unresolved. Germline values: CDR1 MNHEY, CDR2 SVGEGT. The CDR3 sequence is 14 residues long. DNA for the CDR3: TGTGCCAGCAGTTACACGCGACACTCCTGCGAGCAGTACTTC. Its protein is CASSYTRHSCEQYF.

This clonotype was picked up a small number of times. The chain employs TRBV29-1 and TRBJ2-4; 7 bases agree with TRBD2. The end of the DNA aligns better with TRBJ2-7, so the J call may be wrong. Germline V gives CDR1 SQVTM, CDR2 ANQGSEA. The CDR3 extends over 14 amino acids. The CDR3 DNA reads TGCAGCGTTGAAGGTGGCGGGGGACTTCGCGAGCAGTACTTC. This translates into CSVEGGGGLREQYF.

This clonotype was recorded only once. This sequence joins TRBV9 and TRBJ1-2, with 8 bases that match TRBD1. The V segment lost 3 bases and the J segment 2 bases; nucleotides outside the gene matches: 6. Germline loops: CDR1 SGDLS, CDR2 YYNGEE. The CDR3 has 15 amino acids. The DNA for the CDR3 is TGTGCCAGCAGCGACGGCCGACAGGGGAACTATGGCTACACCTTC. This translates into CASSDGRQGNYGYTF.

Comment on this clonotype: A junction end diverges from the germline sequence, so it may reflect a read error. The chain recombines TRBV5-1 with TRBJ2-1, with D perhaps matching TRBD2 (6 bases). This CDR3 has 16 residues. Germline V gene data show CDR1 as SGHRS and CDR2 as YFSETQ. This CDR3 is CASGLEGRGPYNEQFF. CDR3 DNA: TGCGCCAGCGGCTTGGAGGGGCGGGGTCCCTACAATGAGCAGTTCTTC.

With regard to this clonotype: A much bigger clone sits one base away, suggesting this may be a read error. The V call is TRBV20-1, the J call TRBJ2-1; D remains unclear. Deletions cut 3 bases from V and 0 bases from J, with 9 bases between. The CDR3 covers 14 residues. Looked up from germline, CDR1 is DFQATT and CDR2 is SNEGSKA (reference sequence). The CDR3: CSASRESSYNEQFF. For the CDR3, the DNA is TGCAGTGCTAGTCGAGAGAGCTCCTACAATGAGCAGTTCTTC.